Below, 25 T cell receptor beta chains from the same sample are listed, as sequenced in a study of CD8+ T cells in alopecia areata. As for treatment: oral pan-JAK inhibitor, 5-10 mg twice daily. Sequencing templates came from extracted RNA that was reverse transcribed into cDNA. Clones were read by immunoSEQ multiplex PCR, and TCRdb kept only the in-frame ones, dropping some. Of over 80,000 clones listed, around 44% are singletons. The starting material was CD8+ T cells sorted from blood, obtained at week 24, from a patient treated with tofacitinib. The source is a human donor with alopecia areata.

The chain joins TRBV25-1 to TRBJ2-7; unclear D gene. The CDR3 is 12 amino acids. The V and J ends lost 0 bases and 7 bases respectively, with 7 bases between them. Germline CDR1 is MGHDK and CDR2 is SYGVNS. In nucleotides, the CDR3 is TGTGCCAGCAGTGAATATGGGTCGGAGCAGTACTTC. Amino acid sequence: CASSEYGSEQYF.

CDR3 loop: CASSEATGFSYEQYF. The CDR3 DNA reads as TGTGCCAGCAGTGAGGCGACAGGATTCTCCTACGAGCAGTACTTC. The J gene is TRBJ2-7, the V gene TRBV25-1, with D possibly TRBD1 on 6 matching bases. Germline loops: CDR1 MGHDK, CDR2 SYGVNS. V gave up 3 bases and J gave up 0 bases, with 12 bases separating them. The CDR3 contains 15 residues.

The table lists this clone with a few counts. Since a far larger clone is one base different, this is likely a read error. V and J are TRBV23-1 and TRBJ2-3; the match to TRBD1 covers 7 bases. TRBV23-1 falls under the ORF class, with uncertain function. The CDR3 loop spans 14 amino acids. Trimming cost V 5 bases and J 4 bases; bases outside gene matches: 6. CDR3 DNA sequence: TGCGCCAGCAGTGACGGACAGGACGCAGATACGCAGTATTTT. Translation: CASSDGQDADTQYF.

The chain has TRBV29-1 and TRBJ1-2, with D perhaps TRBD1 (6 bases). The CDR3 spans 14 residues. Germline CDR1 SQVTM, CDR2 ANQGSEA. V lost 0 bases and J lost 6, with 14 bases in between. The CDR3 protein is CSVEDRSGVDGYTF. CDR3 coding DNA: TGCAGCGTTGAAGATCGTTCAGGGGTGGATGGCTACACCTTC.

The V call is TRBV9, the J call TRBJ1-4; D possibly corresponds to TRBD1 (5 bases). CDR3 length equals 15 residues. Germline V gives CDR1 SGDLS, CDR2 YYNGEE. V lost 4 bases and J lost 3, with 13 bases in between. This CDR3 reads CASSPPGLANEKLFF. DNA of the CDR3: TGTGCCAGCAGCCCACCGGGACTCGCTAATGAAAAACTGTTTTTT.

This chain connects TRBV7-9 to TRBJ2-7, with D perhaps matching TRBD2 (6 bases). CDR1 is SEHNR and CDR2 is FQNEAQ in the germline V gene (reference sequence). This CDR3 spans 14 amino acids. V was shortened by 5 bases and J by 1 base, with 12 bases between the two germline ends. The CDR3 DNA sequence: TGTGCCAGCAGCCTCGGGACTGTATCCTACGAGCAGTACTTC. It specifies CASSLGTVSYEQYF.

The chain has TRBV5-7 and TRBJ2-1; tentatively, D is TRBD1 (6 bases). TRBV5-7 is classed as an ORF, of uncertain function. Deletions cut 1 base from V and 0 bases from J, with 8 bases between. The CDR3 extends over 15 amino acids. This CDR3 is CASSLWGLSYNEQFF. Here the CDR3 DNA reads TGTGCCAGCAGCTTGTGGGGGCTCTCCTACAATGAGCAGTTCTTC.

The DNA of the CDR3 is TGCGCCAGCAGCCAAGAAACCCCGGGACAGTACAATGAGCAGTTCTTC. Translation: CASSQETPGQYNEQFF. The chain combines TRBV4-3 with TRBJ2-1, with 7 bases that match TRBD1. Trimming at V came to 0 bases and at J to 4 bases, leaving 6 bases not matched to a gene. Germline CDR1 LGHNA, CDR2 YSLEER. This CDR3 is built from 16 residues.

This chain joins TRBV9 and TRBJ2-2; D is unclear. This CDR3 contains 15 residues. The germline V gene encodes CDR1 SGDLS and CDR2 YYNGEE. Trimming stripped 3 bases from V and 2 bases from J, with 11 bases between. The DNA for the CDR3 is TGTGCCAGCAGCGCCCCTGTGGATAACACCGGGGAGCTGTTTTTT. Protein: CASSAPVDNTGELFF. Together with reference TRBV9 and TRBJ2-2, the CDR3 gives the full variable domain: DSGVTQTPKHLITATGQRVTLRCSPRSGDLSVYWYQQSLDQGLQFLIQYYNGEERAKGNILERFSAQQFPDLHSELNLSSLELGDSALYFCASSAPVDNTGELFFGEGSRLTVL.

The CDR3 DNA reads as TGTGCCAGTAGTATTGATGCGGGAGGGCCTGTGGAGACCCAGTACTTC. Translating it yields CASSIDAGGPVETQYF. This chain links TRBV19 with TRBJ2-5; 9 nucleotides line up with TRBD2. With 3 bases clipped from V and 5 bases from J, the junction kept 10 bases outside the gene matches. CDR1 and CDR2 from the germline V gene are LNHDA and SQIVND (reference sequence). The CDR3 totals 16 residues.

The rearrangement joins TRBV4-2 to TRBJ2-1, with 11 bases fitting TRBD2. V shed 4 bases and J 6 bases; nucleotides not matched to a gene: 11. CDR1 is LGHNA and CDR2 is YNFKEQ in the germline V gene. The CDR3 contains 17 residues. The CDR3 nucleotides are TGTGCCAGCAGCCTTTCGACCGGGACTAGCGGAGGCAATGAGCAGTTCTTC. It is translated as CASSLSTGTSGGNEQFF.

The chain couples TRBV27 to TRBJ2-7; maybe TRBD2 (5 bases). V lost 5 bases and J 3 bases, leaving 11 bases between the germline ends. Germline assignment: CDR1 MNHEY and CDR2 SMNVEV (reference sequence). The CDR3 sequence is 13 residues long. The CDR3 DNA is TGTGCCAGCAGTCCTTGGACTGGCTACGAGCAGTACTTC. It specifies CASSPWTGYEQYF.

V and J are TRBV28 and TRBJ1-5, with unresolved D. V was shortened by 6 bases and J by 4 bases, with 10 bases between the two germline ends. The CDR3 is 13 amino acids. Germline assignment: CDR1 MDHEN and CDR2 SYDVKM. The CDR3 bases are TGTGCCAGCAGGCCAGATATTAATCAGCCCCAGCATTTT. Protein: CASRPDINQPQHF.

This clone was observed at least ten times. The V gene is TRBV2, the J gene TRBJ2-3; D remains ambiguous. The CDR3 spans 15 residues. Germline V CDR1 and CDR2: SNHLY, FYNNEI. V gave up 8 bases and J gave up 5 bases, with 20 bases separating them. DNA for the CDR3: TGTGCCAGCTCTCTCCGGTCGGTACACAGAGATACGCAGTATTTT. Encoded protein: CASSLRSVHRDTQYF.

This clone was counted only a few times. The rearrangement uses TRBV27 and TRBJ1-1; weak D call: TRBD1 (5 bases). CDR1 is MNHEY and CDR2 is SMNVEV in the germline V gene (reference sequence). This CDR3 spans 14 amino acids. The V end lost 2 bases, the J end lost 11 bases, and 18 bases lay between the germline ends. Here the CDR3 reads CASSLSVRGFEAFF. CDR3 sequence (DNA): TGTGCCAGCAGTTTAAGTGTGAGGGGATTTGAGGCTTTCTTT.

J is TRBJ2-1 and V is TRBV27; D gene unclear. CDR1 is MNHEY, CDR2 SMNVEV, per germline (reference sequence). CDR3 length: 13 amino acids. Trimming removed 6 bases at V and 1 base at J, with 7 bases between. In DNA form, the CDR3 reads TGTGCCAGCAGCCTAAATTCCTACAATGAGCAGTTCTTC. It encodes CASSLNSYNEQFF.

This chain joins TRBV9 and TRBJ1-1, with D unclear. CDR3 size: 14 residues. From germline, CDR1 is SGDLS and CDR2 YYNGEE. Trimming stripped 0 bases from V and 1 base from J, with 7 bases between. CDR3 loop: CASSVDPSNTEAFF. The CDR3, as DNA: TGTGCCAGCAGCGTAGACCCCTCGAACACTGAAGCTTTCTTT.

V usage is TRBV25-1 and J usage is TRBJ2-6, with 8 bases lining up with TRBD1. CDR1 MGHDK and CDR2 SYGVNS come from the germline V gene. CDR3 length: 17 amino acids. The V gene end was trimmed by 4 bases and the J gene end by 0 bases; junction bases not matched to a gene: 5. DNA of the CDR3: TGTGCCAGCAGTGGGGACAGGCAAGTCTCTGGGGCCAACGTCCTGACTTTC. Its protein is CASSGDRQVSGANVLTF. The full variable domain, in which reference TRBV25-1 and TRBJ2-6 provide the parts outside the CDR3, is EADIYQTPRYLVIGTGKKITLECSQTMGHDKMYWYQQDPGMELHLIHYSYGVNSTEKGDLSSESTVSRIRTEHFPLTLESARPSHTSQYLCASSGDRQVSGANVLTFGAGSRLTVL.

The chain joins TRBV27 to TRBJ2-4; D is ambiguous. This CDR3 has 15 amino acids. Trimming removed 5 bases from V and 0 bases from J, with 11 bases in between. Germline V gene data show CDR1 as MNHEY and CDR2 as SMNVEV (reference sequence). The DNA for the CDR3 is TGTGCCAGCAGTCCTACGACACTAGCCAAAAACATTCAGTACTTC. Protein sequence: CASSPTTLAKNIQYF.

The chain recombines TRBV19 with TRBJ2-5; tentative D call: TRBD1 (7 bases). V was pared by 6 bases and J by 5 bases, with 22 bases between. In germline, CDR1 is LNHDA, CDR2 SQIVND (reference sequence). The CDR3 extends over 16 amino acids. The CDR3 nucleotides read TGTGCCAGTAGCTCCCGACAGGGTTTTGGAGGGGAGACCCAGTACTTC. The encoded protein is CASSSRQGFGGETQYF.

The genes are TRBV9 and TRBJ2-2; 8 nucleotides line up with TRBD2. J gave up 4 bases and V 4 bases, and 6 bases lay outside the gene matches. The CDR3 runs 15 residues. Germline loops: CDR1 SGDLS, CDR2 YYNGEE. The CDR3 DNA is TGTGCCAGCAGCTCCCGGGAGGGTGGCACCGGGGAGCTGTTTTTT. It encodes CASSSREGGTGELFF.

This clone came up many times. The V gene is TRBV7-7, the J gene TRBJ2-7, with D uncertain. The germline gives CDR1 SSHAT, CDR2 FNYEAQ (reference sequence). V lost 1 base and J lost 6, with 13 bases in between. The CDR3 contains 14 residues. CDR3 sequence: CASSLGYGVPEQYF. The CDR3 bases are TGTGCCAGCAGCTTAGGATATGGGGTACCCGAGCAGTACTTC.

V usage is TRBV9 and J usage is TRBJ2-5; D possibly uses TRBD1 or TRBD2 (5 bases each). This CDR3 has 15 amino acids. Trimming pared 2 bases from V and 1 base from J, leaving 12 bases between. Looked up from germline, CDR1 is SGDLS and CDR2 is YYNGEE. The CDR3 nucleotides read TGTGCCAGCAGCGTTGGGGGTGGTCCCCAAGAGACCCAGTACTTC. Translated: CASSVGGGPQETQYF.

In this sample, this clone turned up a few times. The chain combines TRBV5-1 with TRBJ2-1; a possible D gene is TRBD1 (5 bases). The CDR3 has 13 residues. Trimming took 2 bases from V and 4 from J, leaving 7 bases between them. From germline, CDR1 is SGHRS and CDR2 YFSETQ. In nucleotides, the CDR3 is TGCGCCAGCAGCTTTACAGGATACAATGAGCAGTTCTTC. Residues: CASSFTGYNEQFF.

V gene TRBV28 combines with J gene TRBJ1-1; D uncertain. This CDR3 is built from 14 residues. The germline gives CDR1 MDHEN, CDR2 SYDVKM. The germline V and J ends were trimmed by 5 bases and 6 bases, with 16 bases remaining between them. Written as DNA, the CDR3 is TGTGCCAGCAGTCCTGCGGGTGGAGTCTCTGAAGCTTTCTTT. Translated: CASSPAGGVSEAFF.